This T cell receptor beta chain was found in a study of cytotoxic CD8 clonotypes in ibrutinib-treated CLL. Study-wide results and caveats: Public clonotypes were rare and shrank or held steady on treatment. In comparison with age-matched healthy donors, baseline clonality was higher and tracked circulating CD8+ T-cell counts.

Method: immunoSEQ multiplex PCR; TCRdb's copy keeps in-frame clones and lacks some. This table has about 160,000 clones, 88% appearing once. As concerns this clone: Antigen specificity is unknown.

Sequencing was performed on PBMCs, taken at disease progression, from a patient treated with ibrutinib. This sequence was found in a human donor with chronic lymphocytic leukemia.

The CDR3 DNA sequence: TGTGCCAGCAGGGGACTAGGCAGTGCCTTTGAAAAACTGTTTTTT. This sequence encodes CASRGLGSAFEKLFF. The chain joins TRBV6-5 to TRBJ1-4, with D maybe TRBD1 (5 bases). Trimming removed 6 bases from V and 7 bases from J, with 18 bases in between. This CDR3 contains 15 residues. Per the germline V gene, CDR1 is MNHEY and CDR2 is SVGAGI.